Below are 21 T cell receptor beta chains sequenced from a single sample in a study of blood T cell repertoires in COVID-19. Only in-frame clones appear in the TCRdb table, and some are missing; sequencing was by immunoSEQ multiplex PCR. The sample has 85,000 to 120,000 clones, about 90% seen once. The material sequenced was peripheral blood. These receptors all come from a man in his fifties with active COVID-19.

The rearrangement joins TRBV10-3 to TRBJ2-2, with D possibly matching TRBD1 (6 bases). Trimming took off 8 bases at V and 3 bases at J, with 13 bases between the two ends. The CDR3 loop spans 14 amino acids. Germline V gene data show CDR1 as ENHRY and CDR2 as SYGVKD. As DNA, the CDR3 is TGTGCCATCCGGGCAGGGGTGGACACCGGGGAGCTGTTTTTT. It yields the protein CAIRAGVDTGELFF.

The chain couples TRBV4-1 to TRBJ2-7, with D perhaps matching TRBD2 (6 bases). The CDR3 is made up of 14 amino acids. Trimming removed 3 bases from V and 1 base from J, with 10 bases in between. Looked up from germline, CDR1 is MGHRA and CDR2 is YSYEKL. CDR3 sequence reads: CASSQFSGSYEQYF. The CDR3 nucleotides read TGCGCCAGCAGCCAGTTTAGCGGTTCCTACGAGCAGTACTTC.

The chain joins TRBV7-2 to TRBJ1-1; 7 bases align to TRBD1. The ends lost 3 bases at V and 0 bases at J; junction bases unmatched: 10. Germline V gene sequence: CDR1 SGHTA, CDR2 FQGNSA. The CDR3 sequence is 17 residues long. CDR3 residues: CASSFPSGTAMNTEAFF. In nucleotides, the CDR3 is TGTGCCAGCAGCTTCCCTTCCGGGACAGCTATGAACACTGAAGCTTTCTTT.

This chain joins TRBV5-4 and TRBJ2-7; TRBD2 matches at 10 bases. CDR1 and CDR2 (germline): SGHNT, YYREEE (reference sequence). This CDR3 spans 15 amino acids. Unmatched junction bases numbered 4, after V lost 2 bases and J lost 2 bases. CDR3: CASSLPGTSAYEQYF. In DNA form, the CDR3 reads TGTGCCAGCAGCTTACCCGGGACTAGCGCCTACGAGCAGTACTTC.

The chain links TRBV11-2 to TRBJ1-2; TRBD1 aligns across 12 bases. The CDR3 runs 17 residues. V was clipped by 1 base and J by 4 bases; unmatched bases: 7. Germline-derived CDR1 and CDR2 are SGHAT and FQNNGV. The chain's CDR3 is CASSLVGTGGAGYGYTF. CDR3 sequence (DNA): TGTGCCAGCAGCTTAGTTGGGACAGGGGGCGCTGGCTATGGCTACACCTTC.

The chain links TRBV7-9 to TRBJ2-1; TRBD2 might be the D (6 bases). The CDR3 runs 17 residues. CDR1 SEHNR and CDR2 FQNEAQ come from the germline V gene (reference sequence). V lost 5 bases and J 3 bases, leaving 20 bases between the germline ends. The DNA of the CDR3 is TGTGCCAGCAGCAAAGACGTGAACGGGGGACGCTACAATGAGCAGTTCTTC. This sequence encodes CASSKDVNGGRYNEQFF. Using reference TRBV7-9 and TRBJ2-1 for the parts outside the CDR3, the full variable domain is DTGVSQNPRHKITKRGQNVTFRCDPISEHNRLYWYRQTLGQGPEFLTYFQNEAQLEKSRLLSDRFSAERPKGSFSTLEIQRTEQGDSAMYLCASSKDVNGGRYNEQFFGPGTRLTVL.

CDR3 protein: CASSEGGAIGYTF. The CDR3 DNA follows: TGTGCCAGCAGTGAGGGGGGGGCGATCGGCTACACCTTC. This chain joins TRBV6-1 and TRBJ1-2, with D perhaps TRBD1 (6 bases). V gave up 3 bases and J gave up 8 bases, with 13 bases separating them. Germline CDR1 reads MNHNS; CDR2 reads SASEGT. CDR3 length: 13 amino acids.

The chain is built from TRBV15 and TRBJ1-2, with D unresolved. The CDR3 has 16 amino acids. Germline V gene sequence: CDR1 LNHNV, CDR2 YYDKDF (reference sequence). V gave up 0 bases and J gave up 3 bases, with 14 bases separating them. CDR3 sequence: CATSRDGSAGHYGYTF. CDR3 DNA sequence: TGTGCCACCAGCAGAGATGGGAGCGCGGGTCACTATGGCTACACCTTC. The whole variable domain, filled in from reference TRBV15 and TRBJ1-2, reads DAMVIQNPRYQVTQFGKPVTLSCSQTLNHNVMYWYQQKSSQAPKLLFHYYDKDFNNEADTPDNFQSRRPNTSFCFLDIRSPGLGDTAMYLCATSRDGSAGHYGYTFGSGTRLTVV.

The chain has TRBV5-5 and TRBJ2-7; D remains ambiguous. V lost 4 bases and J 6 bases, leaving 11 bases between the germline ends. This CDR3 comprises 12 residues. Germline CDR1 SGHKS, CDR2 YYEKEE (reference sequence). The CDR3 spells CASSRTGGEQYF. The CDR3 region has the DNA TGTGCCAGCAGCCGTACCGGCGGCGAGCAGTACTTC.

This clone was seen a single time. The chain has TRBV6-5 and TRBJ2-5, with 11 bases lining up with TRBD1. V lost 6 bases, J lost 6 bases, and 6 bases stayed unmatched. The CDR3 has 14 amino acids. From germline, CDR1 is MNHEY and CDR2 SVGAGI. CDR3 sequence reads: CASSRGQGGKTQYF. Written as DNA, the CDR3 is TGTGCCAGCAGCCGGGGACAGGGGGGAAAGACCCAGTACTTC.

This chain joins TRBV11-2 and TRBJ2-3; tentative D call: TRBD2 (7 bases). CDR3 length equals 17 residues. V was trimmed by 0 bases and J by 6 bases, leaving 19 bases between them. Germline assignment: CDR1 SGHAT and CDR2 FQNNGV. This CDR3 is CASSLERGRGARDTQYF. CDR3 DNA: TGTGCCAGCAGCTTAGAACGGGGTCGGGGGGCCCGGGATACGCAGTATTTT. Full variable domain (outside the CDR3, taken from reference TRBV11-2 and TRBJ2-3): EAGVAQSPRYKIIEKRQSVAFWCNPISGHATLYWYQQILGQGPKLLIQFQNNGVVDDSQLPKDRFSAERLKGVDSTLKIQPAKLEDSAVYLCASSLERGRGARDTQYFGPGTRLTVL.

Remarks on this clone: The identical CDR3 is also encoded by other nucleotide sequences in the sample. The chain is built from TRBV7-8 and TRBJ1-1; TRBD1 matches 9 bases. V lost 5 bases and J lost 4; bases outside the gene matches: 2. Germline CDR1 reads SGHVS; CDR2 reads FQNEAQ. The CDR3 has 13 residues. CDR3 residues: CASSLTGGTEAFF. CDR3 DNA sequence: TGTGCCAGCAGCCTGACAGGGGGCACTGAAGCTTTCTTT.

J is TRBJ2-3 and V is TRBV18; 14 bases are a match to TRBD2. V gave up 3 bases and J gave up 4 bases; unmatched junction bases: 3. The CDR3 has 16 residues. From germline, CDR1 is KGHSH and CDR2 LQKENI. CDR3 nucleotide sequence: TGTGCCAGCTCACCCCCGGGACTAGCGGGGGCAGATACGCAGTATTTT. Protein: CASSPPGLAGADTQYF.

V gene TRBV19 combines with J gene TRBJ2-5; D may be TRBD2 (7 bases). Between the trimmed V and J ends, which lost 3 bases and 0 bases, there was a span of 14 bases. The CDR3 spans 16 residues. The germline gives CDR1 LNHDA, CDR2 SQIVND (reference sequence). The CDR3: CASSIGGGLYQETQYF. As DNA, the CDR3 is TGTGCCAGTAGTATCGGCGGGGGCCTCTACCAAGAGACCCAGTACTTC.

This chain links TRBV4-3 with TRBJ2-7, with 10 bases lining up with TRBD1. CDR3 length: 13 residues. CDR1 and CDR2 from the germline V gene are LGHNA and YSLEER. The junction had 4 bases not matched to a gene; V was cut back by 6 bases and J by 5 bases. The DNA of the CDR3 is TGCGCCAGCAGTCGGGACAGGGGCCACGAGCAGTACTTC. The encoded protein is CASSRDRGHEQYF.

The chain couples TRBV29-1 to TRBJ2-5, with D possibly TRBD1 on 6 matching bases. This CDR3 region has 13 residues. V dropped 3 bases and J dropped 8 bases, with 16 bases sitting between them. Germline V lookup: CDR1 SQVTM, CDR2 ANQGSEA. The CDR3 DNA is TGCAGCGTTGATAATTGGGGGCAGTCCACCCAGTACTTC. This translates into CSVDNWGQSTQYF.

The chain recombines TRBV12-3 or TRBV12-4 with TRBJ1-2, with D unresolved. V shed 2 bases and J shed 7 bases, with 11 bases lying between them. The CDR3 contains 13 residues. CDR3 protein: CASSLIIGSGYTF. DNA for the CDR3: TGTGCCAGCAGTTTAATAATAGGGAGTGGCTACACCTTC.

DNA for the CDR3: TGTGCTAGTGGACTAGGGGAGGGCGAGCAGTACTTC. Translating it yields CASGLGEGEQYF. The chain carries TRBV12-5 and TRBJ2-7; TRBD2 aligns across 7 bases. J was trimmed by 6 bases and V by 6 bases; bases with no gene match: 5. The CDR3 has 12 residues. CDR1 LGHNT and CDR2 FRNRAP come from the germline V gene. The whole variable domain, remainder taken from reference TRBV12-5 and TRBJ2-7, is DARVTQTPRHKVTEMGQEVTMRCQPILGHNTVFWYRQTMMQGLELLAYFRNRAPLDDSGMPKDRFSAEMPDATLATLKIQPSEPRDSAVYFCASGLGEGEQYFGPGTRLTVT.

This chain connects TRBV11-3 to TRBJ2-1; tentative D call: TRBD2 (6 bases). The CDR3 consists of 17 residues. The V gene's germline CDR1 is SGHNT and CDR2 YENEEA. Trimming cost V 0 bases and J 0 bases, with 12 bases left between them. The CDR3 reads CASSLDKEGRSYNEQFF. CDR3 nucleotides: TGTGCCAGCAGCTTAGATAAGGAGGGCCGCTCCTACAATGAGCAGTTCTTC.

The genes are TRBV12-5 and TRBJ2-7, with TRBD1 matching 8 bases. The CDR3 extends over 16 amino acids. With 2 bases clipped from V and 2 bases from J, the junction kept 8 bases outside the gene matches. Per germline, CDR1 LGHNT and CDR2 FRNRAP. The CDR3 nucleotides read TGTGCTAGTGGTTTGAGGATACAGGGGGTGGCCTACGAGCAGTACTTC. Its translation is CASGLRIQGVAYEQYF.

The chain has TRBV12-3 or TRBV12-4 and TRBJ1-5; D is undetermined. The CDR3 loop spans 13 amino acids. The V end lost 2 bases, the J end lost 5 bases, and 7 bases lay between the germline ends. For the CDR3, the DNA is TGTGCCAGCAGTTTATCCCGCGATCAGCCCCAGCATTTT. This gives the protein CASSLSRDQPQHF.